These 24 T cell receptor beta chains were sequenced from one sample in a study of identical twins. In TCRdb, the 5' RACE reads were re-called with MiXCR into one record per CDR3 protein. Of 450,000 or so distinct CDR3 sequences in the sample, approximately 15% were seen once. These data were also reused for a study on yellow fever vaccine responses in identical twins.

The sequencing input was CD4+ T cells sorted from blood. The receptors here all came from a woman aged 18-29 years in good health.

Only a few counts were recorded for this clonotype. The chain combines TRBV28 with TRBJ1-1, with a tentative D call TRBD1 (6 bases). Trimming took off 7 bases at V and 4 bases at J, with 16 bases between the two ends. Per germline, CDR1 MDHEN and CDR2 SYDVKM. This CDR3 is built from 14 residues. The CDR3 protein is CASILSGEGTEAFF. The CDR3 region has the DNA TGTGCCAGCATACTGTCAGGGGAGGGCACTGAAGCTTTCTTT.

This clonotype showed up just a few times. The chain carries TRBV2 and TRBJ2-1; D possibly uses TRBD1 or TRBD2 (5 bases each). V was pared by 2 bases and J by 2 bases, with 10 bases between. The CDR3 covers 15 residues. CDR1 and CDR2 from the germline V gene are SNHLY and FYNNEI. The CDR3 reads CASSETRGPYNEQFF. Written as DNA, the CDR3 is TGTGCCAGCAGTGAAACCCGGGGCCCCTACAATGAGCAGTTCTTC. The variable domain in full, completed from reference TRBV2 and TRBJ2-1, reads EPEVTQTPSHQVTQMGQEVILRCVPISNHLYFYWYRQILGQKVEFLVSFYNNEISEKSEIFDDQFSVERPDGSNFTLKIRSTKLEDSAMYFCASSETRGPYNEQFFGPGTRLTVL.

This clonotype was recorded many times. The rearrangement links TRBV28 to TRBJ2-3; TRBD2 matches at 10 bases. Germline V lookup: CDR1 MDHEN, CDR2 SYDVKM. The V and J ends lost 7 bases and 2 bases, in that order; junction bases with no gene match: 6. The CDR3 is 15 residues long. The CDR3 protein is CASTLAGATTDTQYF. In DNA form, the CDR3 reads TGTGCCAGCACCCTAGCGGGGGCCACCACAGATACGCAGTATTTT.

This clonotype appeared many times. V gene TRBV29-1 combines with J gene TRBJ2-2; a weak D match, TRBD1 (5 bases). Per the germline V gene, CDR1 is SQVTM and CDR2 is ANQGSEA. Trimming removed 6 bases from V and 3 bases from J, with 14 bases in between. The CDR3 spans 14 residues. The CDR3 coding sequence is TGCAGCGTCAACCCAAGGGGCGACACCGGGGAGCTGTTTTTT. This encodes CSVNPRGDTGELFF.

The chain carries TRBV2 and TRBJ2-5, with D possibly TRBD1 on 6 matching bases. Germline V gene sequence: CDR1 SNHLY, CDR2 FYNNEI. V lost 10 bases to trimming and J lost 1 base, with 19 bases between them. CDR3 length: 15 amino acids. CDR3 nucleotides: TGTGCCATCTCGCATACTACAGGGATCCAAGAGACCCAGTACTTC. Amino acid sequence: CAISHTTGIQETQYF.

This sequence joins TRBV7-2 and TRBJ2-5; D is possibly TRBD1 (6 bases). CDR1 and CDR2 (germline): SGHTA, FQGNSA. The CDR3 totals 13 residues. Trimming took off 5 bases at V and 3 bases at J, with 10 bases between the two ends. The CDR3 is CASSRGQKETQYF. For the CDR3, the DNA is TGTGCCAGCAGCCGCGGACAGAAAGAGACCCAGTACTTC.

The chain links TRBV7-9 to TRBJ1-4, with a tentative D call TRBD1 (6 bases). The germline V gene has CDR1 SEHNR and CDR2 FQNEAQ (reference sequence). With 6 bases removed from V and 2 bases from J, the gap between germline ends came to 19 bases. There are 17 residues in the CDR3. CDR3 in DNA: TGTGCCAGCAGTCCCCCGGGGGGCGCGGCCACTAATGAAAAACTGTTTTTT. Its protein product is CASSPPGGAATNEKLFF. The entire variable domain, with the rest obtained from reference TRBV7-9 and TRBJ1-4, is as follows: DTGVSQNPRHKITKRGQNVTFRCDPISEHNRLYWYRQTLGQGPEFLTYFQNEAQLEKSRLLSDRFSAERPKGSFSTLEIQRTEQGDSAMYLCASSPPGGAATNEKLFFGSGTQLSVL.

This clonotype occurred many times. The chain recombines TRBV10-3 with TRBJ2-5; D remains unclear. Germline loops: CDR1 ENHRY, CDR2 SYGVKD. V lost 2 bases and J 4 bases, leaving 11 bases between the germline ends. The CDR3 runs to 14 residues. CDR3 sequence (DNA): TGTGCCATCAGTGAGGGTCAGGAAGGAGAGACCCAGTACTTC. Amino acid sequence: CAISEGQEGETQYF.

CDR3 coding DNA: TGCAGTGCTGCTTCCGGGACTTTATCCTACAATGAGCAGTTCTTC. It yields the protein CSAASGTLSYNEQFF. The chain combines TRBV20-1 with TRBJ2-1; D may be TRBD2 (6 bases). V was shortened by 5 bases and J by 1 base, with 15 bases between the two germline ends. This CDR3 is built from 15 residues. Germline CDR1 reads DFQATT; CDR2 reads SNEGSKA (reference sequence).

This clonotype was recorded many times. The chain has TRBV25-1 and TRBJ1-2; D may be TRBD1 (5 bases). Trimming cost V 5 bases and J 8 bases, with 12 bases left between them. This CDR3 is 12 amino acids long. Germline CDR1 MGHDK, CDR2 SYGVNS. CDR3: CASSPQGIGYTF. DNA of the CDR3: TGTGCCAGCAGTCCCCAGGGAATAGGCTACACCTTC.

The chain has TRBV5-1 and TRBJ2-2; 8 bases map to TRBD2. The junction had 4 bases not matched to a gene; V was cut back by 3 bases and J by 3 bases. This CDR3 is built from 15 residues. Germline V gene lookup returns CDR1 SGHRS and CDR2 YFSETQ. CDR3 residues: CASSWTGGDTGELFF. The CDR3 DNA follows: TGCGCCAGCAGCTGGACCGGGGGGGACACCGGGGAGCTGTTTTTT.

In this sample, this clonotype turned up a few times. This sequence joins TRBV12-3 or TRBV12-4 and TRBJ2-7, with TRBD1 identical over 8 bases. The CDR3 runs 14 residues. V shed 4 bases, J shed 3 bases, and the junction held 5 bases outside the gene matches. The CDR3 bases are TGTGCCAGCAGTTGGGGGGACAGGCTCTACGAGCAGTACTTC. Amino acid sequence: CASSWGDRLYEQYF.

V usage is TRBV15 and J usage is TRBJ2-1; TRBD2 matches 12 bases. The germline CDR1 and CDR2 sequences are LNHNV and YYDKDF (reference sequence). V lost 6 bases and J lost 10; bases outside the gene matches: 10. This CDR3 region has 15 residues. This CDR3 is CATRRASGRAGEQFF. Here the CDR3 DNA reads TGTGCCACCAGAAGGGCTAGCGGGAGGGCCGGGGAGCAGTTCTTC.

This clonotype was counted only a few times. This chain uses TRBV28 with TRBJ1-5, with 10 bases that match TRBD1. The CDR3 runs 17 residues. V trimming: 5 bases; J trimming: 1 base; junction bases outside the gene matches: 8. Germline assignment: CDR1 MDHEN and CDR2 SYDVKM. CDR3: CASSTLRTGGSNQPQHF. In nucleotides, the CDR3 is TGTGCCAGCAGTACCCTCAGGACAGGGGGAAGCAATCAGCCCCAGCATTTT.

This clonotype has a handful of counts. The rearrangement links TRBV11-2 to TRBJ2-1, with 12 bases matching TRBD1. Losses at the gene ends were 4 bases for V and 7 bases for J; bases not matched to a gene: 5. The CDR3 length is 15 residues. Germline V gives CDR1 SGHAT, CDR2 FQNNGV. The CDR3 region is CASSSGTGGRNEQFF. As DNA, the CDR3 is TGTGCCAGCAGCTCCGGGACAGGGGGCAGGAATGAGCAGTTCTTC. Full variable domain (outside the CDR3, taken from reference TRBV11-2 and TRBJ2-1): EAGVAQSPRYKIIEKRQSVAFWCNPISGHATLYWYQQILGQGPKLLIQFQNNGVVDDSQLPKDRFSAERLKGVDSTLKIQPAKLEDSAVYLCASSSGTGGRNEQFFGPGTRLTVL.

This clonotype was picked up a small number of times. V usage is TRBV28 and J usage is TRBJ1-5; tentatively, D is TRBD1 (5 bases). Looked up from germline, CDR1 is MDHEN and CDR2 is SYDVKM. This CDR3 spans 14 amino acids. The CDR3 nucleotides are TGTGCTAGTGTCAGGGCGGTTAGCAATCAGCCCCAGCATTTT. This translates into CASVRAVSNQPQHF.

This clonotype was detected a few times. The V call is TRBV5-1, the J call TRBJ2-1, with 12 nucleotides matching TRBD2. V dropped 7 bases and J dropped 2; count of bases not matched to a gene: 4. The germline gives CDR1 SGHRS, CDR2 YFSETQ. The CDR3 has 15 residues. The CDR3 coding sequence is TGCGCCAGCTCTAGCGGGGGGGCCCCCTACAATGAGCAGTTCTTC. It translates to CASSSGGAPYNEQFF.

Only a few counts were recorded for this clonotype. The chain uses TRBV5-5 and TRBJ2-4, with D perhaps being TRBD1 or TRBD2 (5 bases each). Trimming removed 0 bases from V and 9 bases from J, with 13 bases in between. This CDR3 contains 14 residues. Germline assignment: CDR1 SGHKS and CDR2 YYEKEE (reference sequence). The DNA of the CDR3 is TGTGCCAGCAGCTTGGTAGGGGCTGAGGGCATTCAGTACTTC. This gives the protein CASSLVGAEGIQYF.

This clonotype has just a few counts. The chain links TRBV2 to TRBJ2-7, with TRBD1 identical over 7 bases. With 4 bases clipped from V and 6 bases from J, the junction kept 12 bases outside the gene matches. The CDR3 loop spans 15 amino acids. Germline CDR1 reads SNHLY; CDR2 reads FYNNEI. CDR3 DNA sequence: TGTGCCAGCAGTGGGGGACAGACCAAAGGTGGCGAGCAGTACTTC. It encodes CASSGGQTKGGEQYF. Drawing the rest from reference TRBV2 and TRBJ2-7, the complete variable domain is EPEVTQTPSHQVTQMGQEVILRCVPISNHLYFYWYRQILGQKVEFLVSFYNNEISEKSEIFDDQFSVERPDGSNFTLKIRSTKLEDSAMYFCASSGGQTKGGEQYFGPGTRLTVT.

V and J are TRBV6-1 and TRBJ2-7; 8 bases map to TRBD2. V shed 5 bases and J 6 bases; nucleotides not matched to a gene: 9. Germline CDR1 and CDR2: MNHNS and SASEGT. CDR3 length equals 14 residues. CDR3 region: CASSPSGGTGEQYF. CDR3 DNA sequence: TGTGCCAGCAGTCCTTCGGGGGGGACGGGCGAGCAGTACTTC.

This clonotype was seen ten or more times. This sequence joins TRBV7-9 and TRBJ2-2, with 8 bases that match TRBD1. The CDR3 has 13 residues. Germline-derived CDR1 and CDR2 are SEHNR and FQNEAQ (reference sequence). V was clipped by 6 bases and J by 7 bases; unmatched bases: 4. CDR3 sequence (DNA): TGTGCCAGCAGGGACAGGGATGGCGGGGAGCTGTTTTTT. It specifies CASRDRDGGELFF.

This clonotype was seen a handful of times. This sequence joins TRBV4-3 and TRBJ2-7, with D unclear. Germline V gene sequence: CDR1 LGHNA, CDR2 YSLEER. The V end lost 1 base, the J end lost 2 bases, and 9 bases lay between the germline ends. This CDR3 has 14 residues. The CDR3 coding sequence is TGCGCCAGCAGCCAAGTCCCTGATACCTACGAGCAGTACTTC. As protein: CASSQVPDTYEQYF.

The gene calls are TRBV28 and TRBJ1-2; no reliable D call. Trimming took 6 bases from V and 0 from J, leaving 5 bases between them. Per germline, CDR1 MDHEN and CDR2 SYDVKM. The CDR3 is made up of 12 amino acids. The CDR3 sequence: CASSLPNYGYTF. The CDR3 DNA reads TGTGCCAGCAGCTTGCCTAACTATGGCTACACCTTC.

This rearrangement joins TRBV6-1 to TRBJ2-7; TRBD2 is a possible D gene (6 bases). V was trimmed by 3 bases and J by 3 bases, leaving 12 bases between them. Germline loops: CDR1 MNHNS, CDR2 SASEGT. The CDR3 covers 14 residues. The CDR3 spells CASSDYTSIYEQYF. DNA of the CDR3: TGTGCCAGCAGTGATTATACTAGCATCTACGAGCAGTACTTC.